The TCR beta chain described here comes from a study of blood T cell repertoires in COVID-19. Study-level information: Researchers got acute and convalescent COVID-19 samples from the United States, Italy and Spain.

The CDR3 is 13 amino acids. The V gene's germline CDR1 is KGHDR and CDR2 SFDVKD. V shed 1 base and J shed 8 bases, with 8 bases lying between them. How the authors handled the data: Using reference gene primer amplification, nucleated cell counts were estimated. The data were produced by immunoSEQ multiplex PCR, yet TCRdb's version contains in-frame clones alone and is incomplete. The V and J calls and clone size come from that table; D and trimming were worked out from the DNA. The data hold nearly 100,000 clones, with approximately 82% observed a single time. Sequencing was done on a sample of peripheral blood. The source of this sequence is a man between 65 and 79 years old with acute or convalescent COVID-19. The chain carries TRBV24-1 and TRBJ2-1; a weak D match, TRBD1 (6 bases). CDR3 nucleotide sequence: TGTGCCACCAGTGATTTCTACAGGGATGAGCAGTTCTTC. This encodes CATSDFYRDEQFF.